This T cell receptor beta chain stems from a study of blood T cells in healthy people across ages. Whole-study findings and limits: More naive CD4+ cells and higher diversity marked long-lived donors relative to aged donors. Conclusively comparing naive with antigen-experienced cells was impossible with unsorted PBMCs. As naive T cell percentage varied, TCR beta diversity correlated strongly with it.

With a J-beta primer mix and a sample-barcoded 5' primer, a second PCR ran roughly 7 to 11 cycles. TCRdb processed the 5' RACE reads anew with MiXCR; each CDR3 protein has one entry. The sample consists of approximately 2,000,000 distinct CDR3 sequences, about 39% of them appearing once. A minimum of 5 micrograms of total RNA was extracted per sample. V was pared by 1 base and J by 15 bases, with 6 bases of the junction left unmatched. Germline CDR1 SGHVS, CDR2 FQNEAQ. This CDR3 contains 12 residues. This clonotype was observed a handful of times. Its matching antigen is unknown. The receptor was derived from a human donor in good health. Sequencing was performed on blood. The rearrangement links TRBV7-8 to TRBJ2-1, with 7 bases lining up with TRBD2. Here the CDR3 reads CASSLEARGVFF. In DNA, the CDR3 is TGTGCCAGCAGCTTAGAGGCACGGGGGGTGTTCTTC.